The 12 T cell receptor beta chains listed next were all sequenced from one sample in a study of response to subunit inactivated influenza vaccine. MiXCR, applied by TCRdb to the RT-PCR reads, yields one record per CDR3 protein. The table includes a few hundred thousand distinct CDR3 sequences, about 14% detected once. The source was PBMCs from blood, collected less than 13 days after vaccination. The receptors here all came from a man over 45 who received an inactivated influenza vaccine.

This clonotype was recorded at least ten times. The gene calls are TRBV29-1 and TRBJ1-3; no clear D. The CDR3 covers 13 residues. CDR1 and CDR2 (germline): SQVTM, ANQGSEA. V was pared by 6 bases and J by 1 base, with 10 bases between. CDR3 nucleotides: TGCAGCGTCGGAGATGGGTCTGGAAACACCATATATTTT. Encoded protein: CSVGDGSGNTIYF.

The chain is built from TRBV20-1 and TRBJ2-7, with D perhaps matching TRBD2 (5 bases). Trimming cost V 4 bases and J 7 bases, with 8 bases left between them. CDR1 and CDR2 from the germline V gene are DFQATT and SNEGSKA (reference sequence). The CDR3 spans 10 residues. The CDR3 bases are TGCAGTGCTATCAGAGGGGAGCAGTACTTC. Protein: CSAIRGEQYF.

Comment on this clonotype: Lacking the conserved final phenylalanine or tryptophan, this CDR3 likely reflects a read error. In DNA form, the CDR3 reads TGTGCCAGCAGTCGCCAGGGACAGGGCACAGATACGCAGTATTCT. It codes for CASSRQGQGTDTQYS. The J gene is TRBJ2-3, the V gene TRBV6-1; 8 nucleotides agree with TRBD1. Per germline, CDR1 MNHNS and CDR2 SASEGT. V shed 5 bases and J 1 base; nucleotides not matched to a gene: 5. The CDR3 loop spans 15 amino acids.

In this sample, this clonotype turned up a few times. The V gene is TRBV30, the J gene TRBJ2-3; unclear D gene. The germline V and J ends were trimmed by 3 bases and 1 base, with 5 bases remaining between them. From germline, CDR1 is GTSNPN and CDR2 SVGIG (reference sequence). There are 12 residues in the CDR3. The CDR3 sequence is CAWSERTDTQYF. CDR3 in DNA: TGTGCCTGGAGCGAACGCACAGATACGCAGTATTTT.

This clonotype came up many times. The gene calls are TRBV4-3 and TRBJ2-3, with D hard to call. CDR3 length: 14 residues. The germline V gene encodes CDR1 LGHNA and CDR2 YSLEER. The V end lost 0 bases, the J end lost 8 bases, and 12 bases lay between the germline ends. The CDR3 DNA is TGCGCCAGCAGCCAAGATAGTCAAGTATCTACGCAGTATTTT. Translation gives CASSQDSQVSTQYF.

The gene calls are TRBV7-8 and TRBJ2-5; 8 nucleotides line up with TRBD2. J lost 6 bases, V lost 8 bases, and 2 bases had no gene match. Germline V gene lookup returns CDR1 SGHVS and CDR2 FQNEAQ. The CDR3 loop spans 11 amino acids. The CDR3 region is CASRGGKTQYF. Written as DNA, the CDR3 is TGTGCCAGCCGGGGGGGAAAGACCCAGTACTTC.

This clonotype has more than one count but fewer than ten. The V call is TRBV6-4, the J call TRBJ1-5; D is undetermined. The germline gives CDR1 MRHNA, CDR2 SNTAGT. The CDR3 loop spans 17 amino acids. V was trimmed by 4 bases and J by 0 bases, leaving 16 bases between them. The CDR3 coding sequence is TGTGCCAGCAGTGCCCGGGCCCGGGGTACTAGCAATCAGCCCCAGCATTTT. Amino acids: CASSARARGTSNQPQHF.

At least ten counts were recorded for this clonotype. The chain links TRBV10-3 to TRBJ2-7; D is possibly TRBD2 (6 bases). Germline CDR1 is ENHRY and CDR2 is SYGVKD. V lost 6 bases, J lost 7 bases, and 19 bases lay in between. The CDR3 is made up of 14 amino acids. CDR3 region: CAIRGLAGLGEQYF. For the CDR3, the DNA is TGTGCCATCAGGGGCTTGGCGGGGCTTGGGGAGCAGTACTTC.

This clonotype was observed many times. Compared with germline, one end of the junction differs, possibly owing to a read error. This chain joins TRBV7-2 and TRBJ2-1; possibly TRBD1 or TRBD2 for D (6 bases each). This CDR3 is 15 amino acids long. Germline V gene lookup returns CDR1 SGHTA and CDR2 FQGNSA. The CDR3 region is CASSSQGGSYNEQFF. The CDR3 DNA follows: TGCGCCAGCAGCTCACAGGGAGGTTCCTACAATGAGCAGTTCTTC. The variable domain in full, completed from reference TRBV7-2 and TRBJ2-1, reads GAGVSQSPSNKVTEKGKDVELRCDPISGHTALYWYRQSLGQGLEFLIYFQGNSAPDKSGLPSDRFSAERTGGSVSTLTIQRTQQEDSAVYLCASSSQGGSYNEQFFGPGTRLTVL.

This clonotype came up a few times. The gene calls are TRBV19 and TRBJ2-1, with 10 bases that match TRBD2. The CDR3 loop spans 18 amino acids. V lost 2 bases, J lost 4 bases, and 11 bases stayed unmatched. Germline CDR1 reads LNHDA; CDR2 reads SQIVND (reference sequence). CDR3 sequence reads: CASSILGLGAGGYNEQFF. The CDR3 DNA follows: TGTGCCAGTAGTATACTAGGGTTGGGAGCGGGAGGGTACAATGAGCAGTTCTTC. The full variable domain, rest sourced from reference TRBV19 and TRBJ2-1, is DGGITQSPKYLFRKEGQNVTLSCEQNLNHDAMYWYRQDPGQGLRLIYYSQIVNDFQKGDIAEGYSVSREKKESFPLTVTSAQKNPTAFYLCASSILGLGAGGYNEQFFGPGTRLTVL.

This clonotype has a count of ten or more. J is TRBJ1-2 and V is TRBV20-1; D uncertain. Trimming pared 5 bases from V and 0 bases from J, leaving 13 bases between. Germline CDR1 DFQATT, CDR2 SNEGSKA (reference sequence). The CDR3 covers 14 residues. The CDR3 is CSAPTPYTNYGYTF. DNA of the CDR3: TGCAGTGCTCCTACACCCTATACTAACTATGGCTACACCTTC.

The genes are TRBV15 and TRBJ2-1; 9 nucleotides agree with TRBD2. The J segment lost 3 bases and the V segment lost 5 bases, leaving 5 bases of the junction unmatched. The CDR3 loop spans 15 amino acids. Germline lookup yields CDR1 LNHNV and CDR2 YYDKDF (reference sequence). CDR3 amino acids: CATSERGDVYNEQFF. Here the CDR3 DNA reads TGTGCCACCAGCGAGCGGGGGGATGTCTACAATGAGCAGTTCTTC.